This T cell receptor beta chain derives from a study of response to subunit inactivated influenza vaccine. Overall study findings and caveats: Authors suggested seasonal influenza vaccinations each recruit few new T cells.

A note on this clonotype: Its target is not known. Compared with germline, one end of the junction differs, possibly owing to a read error.

Germline V gives CDR1 SSHAT, CDR2 FNYEAQ (reference sequence). The CDR3 extends over 13 amino acids. Using its own MiXCR run on the RT-PCR reads, TCRdb lists one record per CDR3 protein. The sample shows more than 600,000 distinct CDR3 sequences, around 18% of them seen only once. The sequence was collected from a man aged 45-60 years who received an inactivated influenza vaccine. This sequence joins TRBV7-7 and TRBJ2-2; 7 bases align to TRBD1. The sequenced sample was PBMCs from blood, obtained around 5 days after vaccination. The DNA of the CDR3 is TGTGCTAGCAGACCGACAGGGACCGGGGAGCTGTTTTTT. It yields the protein CASRPTGTGELFF.